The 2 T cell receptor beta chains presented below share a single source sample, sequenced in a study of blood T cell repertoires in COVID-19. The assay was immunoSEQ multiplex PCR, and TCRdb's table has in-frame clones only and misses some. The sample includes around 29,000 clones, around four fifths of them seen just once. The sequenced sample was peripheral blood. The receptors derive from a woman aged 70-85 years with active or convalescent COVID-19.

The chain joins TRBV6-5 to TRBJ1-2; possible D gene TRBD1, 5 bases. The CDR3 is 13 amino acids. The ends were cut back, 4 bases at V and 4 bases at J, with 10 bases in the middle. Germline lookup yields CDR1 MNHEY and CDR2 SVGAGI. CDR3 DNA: TGTGCCAGCAGTTCAGGGATTAGCTATGGCTACACCTTC. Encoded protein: CASSSGISYGYTF.

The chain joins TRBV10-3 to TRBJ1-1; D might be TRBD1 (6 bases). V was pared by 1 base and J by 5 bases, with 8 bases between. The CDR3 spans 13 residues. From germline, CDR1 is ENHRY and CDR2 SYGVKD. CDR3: CAISEFQGTEAFF. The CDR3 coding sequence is TGTGCCATCAGTGAGTTTCAGGGGACTGAAGCTTTCTTT.